This T cell receptor (beta chain) was obtained from a study of response to subunit inactivated influenza vaccine. Each CDR3 protein gets one entry after TCRdb re-called the RT-PCR reads with MiXCR. The data show around 540,000 distinct CDR3 sequences, roughly 10% seen once. Unmatched junction bases numbered 8, after V lost 0 bases and J lost 6 bases. CDR3 length equals 18 residues. In germline, CDR1 is SGHRS, CDR2 YFSETQ. This chain joins TRBV5-1 and TRBJ2-3; TRBD2 matches 15 bases. This receptor was obtained from a man aged 45-65 years who received an inactivated influenza vaccine. This sample comprised PBMCs from blood, obtained on the day of vaccination. The DNA for the CDR3 is TGCGCCAGCAGCTTGGCTTGGACTAGCGGGGGGGCGTTGGATACGCAGTATTTT. Its translation is CASSLAWTSGGALDTQYF. Complete variable domain (other parts from reference TRBV5-1 and TRBJ2-3): KAGVTQTPRYLIKTRGQQVTLSCSPISGHRSVSWYQQTPGQGLQFLFEYFSETQRNKGNFPGRFSGRQFSNSRSEMNVSTLELGDSALYLCASSLAWTSGGALDTQYFGPGTRLTVL.